The entry below gives a single T cell receptor beta chain sequence along with its context. The data originate from a study of cytomegalovirus exposure and HLA in healthy donors. 13 Jbeta primers and 60 Vbeta primers were used for the PCR. This table comes from immunoSEQ multiplex PCR, and its TCRdb copy is limited to in-frame clones, with some not included. The sample shows some 60,000 clones, 75% to 85% of them seen only once. The CDR3 covers 13 residues. V gave up 3 bases and J gave up 3 bases, with 8 bases separating them. Germline CDR1 SGHTA, CDR2 FQGTGA. The sequenced sample consisted of PBMCs. This clonotype was obtained from a male donor in good health and CMV-seronegative. The chain has TRBV7-3 and TRBJ1-1; D gene unclear. As DNA, the CDR3 is TGTGCCAGCAGCTTGGGAGGCCACACTGAAGCTTTCTTT. Its protein product is CASSLGGHTEAFF. Complete variable domain (other parts from reference TRBV7-3 and TRBJ1-1): GAGVSQTPSNKVTEKGKYVELRCDPISGHTALYWYRQSLGQGPEFLIYFQGTGAADDSGLPNDRFFAVRPEGSVSTLKIQRTERGDSAVYLCASSLGGHTEAFFGQGTRLTVV.